The 12 T cell receptor beta chains below all came from one sample that was sequenced in a study of T-cell reconstitution after alpha-beta-depleted transplantation in children. The library targeted TCRbeta and was prepared with unique molecular identifiers. In TCRdb, the PCR reads were re-called with MiXCR into one record per CDR3 protein. The data hold about 580,000 distinct CDR3 sequences, with roughly 23% observed a single time. Sequenced material: PBMCs, mostly from graft donor cells, taken 360 days after TCRalphabeta/CD19-depleted stem cell transplant. Receptor source: a boy younger than two who had a stem cell transplant for acute myeloid leukemia, so the T cells may come from the graft donor.

This clonotype was seen a few times. V gene TRBV6-5 combines with J gene TRBJ2-5, with D perhaps TRBD1 (5 bases). Germline CDR1 is MNHEY and CDR2 is SVGAGI. The CDR3 is 11 residues long. Trimming pared 7 bases from V and 5 bases from J, leaving 8 bases between. Here the CDR3 reads CASKHRETQYF. CDR3 coding DNA: TGTGCCAGCAAACACAGGGAGACCCAGTACTTC.

In this sample, this clonotype turned up a few times. The chain has TRBV6-1 and TRBJ1-2; D gene ambiguous. Trimming stripped 7 bases from V and 2 bases from J, with 17 bases between. Looked up from germline, CDR1 is MNHNS and CDR2 is SASEGT. This CDR3 region has 15 residues. DNA of the CDR3: TGTGCCAGCATCTCCTCGCCGGGCAGGAACTATGGCTACACCTTC. It is translated as CASISSPGRNYGYTF.

There are many counts of this clonotype. V is TRBV12-3 or TRBV12-4 and J is TRBJ2-1; unclear D gene. Deletions cut 10 bases from V and 4 bases from J, with 8 bases between. This CDR3 has 11 residues. CDR3 DNA: TGTGCCACTATGGGTTACAATGAGCAGTTCTTC. It yields the protein CATMGYNEQFF.

In its sample, this clonotype was seen once. This chain connects TRBV7-9 to TRBJ2-1, with a weak D call TRBD2 (5 bases). The CDR3 length is 14 residues. V was trimmed by 6 bases and J by 8 bases, leaving 17 bases between them. Germline CDR1 and CDR2: SEHNR and FQNEAQ (reference sequence). CDR3 nucleotide sequence: TGTGCCAGCAGTCACCCACCGGAGGTCGATGAGCAGTTCTTC. Protein sequence: CASSHPPEVDEQFF.

This clonotype was seen more than once but under ten times. The chain links TRBV20-1 to TRBJ2-1; D is undetermined. Looked up from germline, CDR1 is DFQATT and CDR2 is SNEGSKA (reference sequence). The CDR3 has 15 amino acids. Trimming cost V 0 bases and J 2 bases, with 11 bases left between them. The CDR3 reads CSARDGGGTYNEQFF. CDR3 sequence (DNA): TGCAGTGCTAGAGATGGTGGCGGCACCTACAATGAGCAGTTCTTC.

This sequence joins TRBV7-2 and TRBJ2-1, with TRBD1 matching 7 bases. CDR1 is SGHTA, CDR2 FQGNSA, per germline. After removal of 2 bases from V and 6 bases from J, the junction contained 7 bases not matched to a gene. This CDR3 has 15 residues. The DNA for the CDR3 is TGTGCCAGCAGCTTACTACAGGGGTTGGGCAATGAGCAGTTCTTC. Translation gives CASSLLQGLGNEQFF.

This clonotype has at least ten counts. The chain is built from TRBV5-6 and TRBJ2-5; 7 positions match TRBD1. The CDR3 length is 15 residues. Trimming took 1 base from V and 5 from J; bases not matched to a gene: 8. Looked up from germline, CDR1 is SGHDT and CDR2 is YYEEEE. In nucleotides, the CDR3 is TGTGCCAGCAGCTTGAAGACAGGGACGGGCGAGACCCAGTACTTC. Encoded protein: CASSLKTGTGETQYF.

Turning to this clonotype: Without the conserved terminal phenylalanine or tryptophan, this CDR3 likely stems from a read error. The V call is TRBV11-1, the J call TRBJ1-4, with TRBD1 matching 7 bases. There are 15 residues in the CDR3. V trimming: 6 bases; J trimming: 2 bases; junction bases outside the gene matches: 6. Per germline, CDR1 SGHAT and CDR2 FQDESV (reference sequence). The CDR3 coding sequence is TGTGCCAGCAGACGCACGGGACAGACTAATGAAAAACTGTTTATT. Amino acids: CASRRTGQTNEKLFI.

In this sample, this clonotype turned up many times. The chain couples TRBV7-2 to TRBJ1-2; 8 nucleotides line up with TRBD1. Germline CDR1 is SGHTA and CDR2 is FQGNSA. The CDR3 is 13 amino acids. V gave up 5 bases and J gave up 8 bases; unmatched junction bases: 7. As DNA, the CDR3 is TGTGCCAGCAGCCGTACAGGGGGTGACGGCTACACCTTC. It translates to CASSRTGGDGYTF.

This clonotype was seen ten or more times. The rearrangement joins TRBV28 to TRBJ2-7; TRBD1 might be the D (6 bases). Trimming removed 6 bases at V and 7 bases at J, with 13 bases between. The CDR3 spans 12 residues. CDR1 MDHEN and CDR2 SYDVKM come from the germline V gene. The CDR3 DNA follows: TGTGCCAGCAGCCTCCCACAGGGAGAGCAGTACGTC. Its protein is CASSLPQGEQYV.

V and J are TRBV20-1 and TRBJ1-1; possibly TRBD1 for D (6 bases). CDR3 length: 18 residues. The V gene's germline CDR1 is DFQATT and CDR2 SNEGSKA (reference sequence). V was shortened by 3 bases and J by 0 bases, with 23 bases between the two germline ends. The CDR3 loop reads CSARDSSGVRGMNTEAFF. The CDR3 DNA is TGCAGTGCTAGGGACAGTAGTGGAGTTAGAGGCATGAACACTGAAGCTTTCTTT.

This chain connects TRBV3-1 to TRBJ1-1; D is possibly TRBD1 (6 bases). Germline lookup yields CDR1 LGHDT and CDR2 YNNKEL (reference sequence). The CDR3 is made up of 14 amino acids. The V end was cut by 1 base, the J end by 5 bases, with 11 bases between. CDR3: CASSQAHRVTEAFF. CDR3 nucleotide sequence: TGTGCCAGCAGCCAAGCCCACAGGGTAACTGAAGCTTTCTTT. Combining the CDR3 with reference TRBV3-1 and TRBJ1-1 gives the whole variable domain DTAVSQTPKYLVTQMGNDKSIKCEQNLGHDTMYWYKQDSKKFLKIMFSYNNKELIINETVPNRFSPKSPDKAHLNLHINSLELGDSAVYFCASSQAHRVTEAFFGQGTRLTVV.